Included here is one TCR beta chain sequence, with context. Its cognate antigen is unknown. In every patient, relapse followed autologous stem cell transplantation, while exposure to brentuximab vedotin differed. Between the trimmed V and J ends, which lost 4 bases and 6 bases, there was a span of 16 bases. This CDR3 spans 14 amino acids. Germline-derived CDR1 and CDR2 are SGHRS and YFSETQ. The record originates from a study of PD-1 blockade in classical Hodgkin lymphoma. Study-wide findings and caveats: Some patients began nivolumab under 1 year after ASCT. These patients were excluded from later analyses.

Sequencing was performed with immunoSEQ multiplex PCR; in TCRdb, only in-frame clones are kept and a portion is missing. The data contain more than 35,000 clones, about 91% of them seen just once; the ten biggest clones take up 7.7%. The sample in question was peripheral blood mononuclear cells (PBMCs), obtained before the second cycle of nivolumab. The chain links TRBV5-1 to TRBJ1-1, with unresolved D. The TCR was taken from a human donor with classical Hodgkin lymphoma. Written as DNA, the CDR3 is TGCGCCAGCAGCCCGGAGGTAGGGAGGGCTGAAGCTTTCTTT. It translates to CASSPEVGRAEAFF.